This is a list of T cell receptor beta chains from one sample in a study of shared clonotypes between healthy human individuals. This table comes from immunoSEQ multiplex PCR, and its TCRdb copy is limited to in-frame clones, with some not included. The top ten clones hold 1.2% of a sample with 1.5 million to 2.5 million clones, over 85% of them seen once. The sample comprised naive CD8+ T cells sorted from blood. Every receptor here comes from a man aged 18 to 29 in good health. CDR3s include the opening cysteine and the closing phenylalanine or tryptophan. D genes are given only for firm matches. A clone size is listed for some rows: how often the clone was seen (once, few, many), or a class if it is expanded.

>-|TRBJ2-1|-|TRBV15|13
TGTGCCACCAGCAGAGATCATCAGTTTGAGCAGTTCTTC
CATSRDHQFEQFF
>-|TRBJ2-2|-|TRBV11-2|13
TGTGCCAGCAGCCCCCTAAGGAGGGAGGAGCTGTTTTTT
CASSPLRREELFF
>-|TRBJ2-3|-|TRBV6-5|13
TGTGCCAGCAGTTACCACTTCACAGATACGCAGTATTTT
CASSYHFTDTQYF
>-|TRBJ2-1|-|TRBV19|15
TGTGCCAGTAGTATTTCGCCAGGTAATCCCGATGAGCAGTTCTTC
CASSISPGNPDEQFF
>-|TRBJ1-1|-|TRBV29-1|13
TGCAGCGTTGAACGGGCAGGCCTCACTGAAGCTTTCTTT
CSVERAGLTEAFF
>-|TRBJ2-1|-|TRBV2|13
TGTGCCAGCAGCCGCGTGAGCTCCAATGAGCAGTTCTTC
CASSRVSSNEQFF
>-|TRBJ2-2|-|TRBV13|16
TGTGCCAGCAGCTTAGGCAGCCTAGTTTACACCGGGGAGCTGTTTTTT
CASSLGSLVYTGELFF
>-|TRBJ2-1|-|TRBV9|15
TGTGCCAGCAGCGTAGGGGCTTTCTCCTACAATGAGCAGTTCTTC
CASSVGAFSYNEQFF
>TRBD1|TRBJ2-7|once|TRBV19|15
TGTGCCAGTACCGATACCGGGACAGGGTCCTACGAGCAGTACTTC
CASTDTGTGSYEQYF
>-|TRBJ2-3|-|TRBV7-9|15
TGTGCCAGCAGCCCTTCCGGGACTCCTCCCGATACGCAGTATTTT
CASSPSGTPPDTQYF
>-|TRBJ1-2|-|TRBV19|13
TGTGCCAGTAGCCCTATCCAGGGTTATGGCTACACCTTC
CASSPIQGYGYTF
>-|TRBJ2-7|-|TRBV4-1|14
TGCGCCAGCAGCCTCCGCAGGAGCACCTACGAGCAGTACTTC
CASSLRRSTYEQYF
>TRBD2|TRBJ2-7|-|TRBV5-5|15
TGTGCCAGCAGGATGGGGGGGACCCTCTCCTACGAGCAGTACTTC
CASRMGGTLSYEQYF
>TRBD1|TRBJ2-2|-|TRBV9|15
TGTGCCAGCAGCGACAGGGGAATCGACACCGGGGAGCTGTTTTTT
CASSDRGIDTGELFF
>TRBD1|TRBJ1-6|-|TRBV5-5|16
TGTGCCAGCAGACCGACAGGGGACCCCTATAATTCACCCCTCCACTTT
CASRPTGDPYNSPLHF
>-|TRBJ1-6|-|TRBV6-1|18
TGTGCCAGCAGTGAAGTGGACAGTTTGAGCTCCTATAATTCACCCCTCCACTTT
CASSEVDSLSSYNSPLHF